These 26 T cell receptor beta chains came from one sample sequenced in a study of regulatory T cells in long-lasting Graves disease. Construction of the TCR beta libraries employed iRepertoire HTBI primers in conjunction with Arm-PCR of CDR3 regions. TCRdb itself ran the multiplex PCR reads through MiXCR, one entry per CDR3 protein. Of a few hundred thousand distinct CDR3 sequences in the sample, 16% were seen once. The time point was: newly diagnosed GD, antithyroid drugs for less than 3 months. PBMC-derived RNA was used for the TCR library. The same data also went into a second study, on T cells in Graves' hyperthyroidism and ophthalmopathy.

The specimen was peripheral blood mononuclear cells (PBMCs), collected at new diagnosis, from a patient treated with antithyroid drugs. These receptors came from a woman between 18 and 29 years old with Graves disease.

Remarks on this clonotype: A single base separates this from a much larger clone, so it may be a read error. The gene calls are TRBV28 and TRBJ2-1; D gene ambiguous. In germline, CDR1 is MDHEN, CDR2 SYDVKM. This CDR3 is 19 amino acids long. The CDR3 loop reads CASRPDVVGTRPYKNEQCF. The CDR3 region has the DNA TGTGCCAGCAGACCAGACGTTGTTGGAACCCGGCCATACAAAAATGAGCAGTGCTTC. The entire variable domain, with the rest obtained from reference TRBV28 and TRBJ2-1, is as follows: DVKVTQSSRYLVKRTGEKVFLECVQDMDHENMFWYRQDPGLGLRLIYFSYDVKMKEKGDIPEGYSVSREKKERFSLILESASTNQTSMYLCASRPDVVGTRPYKNEQCFGPGTRLTVL.

The J gene is TRBJ1-3, the V gene TRBV5-8, with 7 positions matching TRBD1. J lost 5 bases, V lost 4 bases, and 6 bases had no gene match. This CDR3 is built from 14 residues. The germline CDR1 and CDR2 sequences are SGHTS and YDEGEE. Here the CDR3 reads CASSLGTDRNTIYF. In DNA form, the CDR3 reads TGTGCCAGCAGCCTGGGGACAGATCGAAACACCATATATTTT.

This clonotype occurred a few times. This chain uses TRBV7-6 with TRBJ2-2, with D uncertain. V shed 3 bases and J shed 8 bases, with 10 bases lying between them. The CDR3 consists of 13 residues. Germline V gene data show CDR1 as SGHVS and CDR2 as FNYEAQ. The DNA of the CDR3 is TGTGCCAGCAGCTTTCACATCCCAGGGGAGCTGTTTTTT. Residues: CASSFHIPGELFF. Variable domain in full (rest from reference TRBV7-6 and TRBJ2-2): GAGVSQSPRYKVTKRGQDVALRCDPISGHVSLYWYRQALGQGPEFLTYFNYEAQQDKSGLPNDRFSAERPEGSISTLTIQRTEQRDSAMYRCASSFHIPGELFFGEGSRLTVL.

J is TRBJ2-1 and V is TRBV4-1; 7 bases agree with TRBD2. The CDR3 loop spans 16 amino acids. The germline gives CDR1 MGHRA, CDR2 YSYEKL. J was trimmed by 4 bases and V by 2 bases; bases with no gene match: 8. CDR3: CASSQFSTSSYNEQFF. The CDR3 DNA is TGCGCCAGCAGCCAATTCTCGACTAGCTCGTACAATGAGCAGTTCTTC.

Only a few counts were recorded for this clonotype. This chain connects TRBV24-1 to TRBJ1-3; D perhaps matches TRBD1 (5 bases). CDR3 length: 16 amino acids. The ends were cut back, 5 bases at V and 0 bases at J, with 13 bases in the middle. CDR1 KGHDR and CDR2 SFDVKD come from the germline V gene. CDR3 sequence reads: CATSAGTVSSGNTIYF. The CDR3 region has the DNA TGTGCCACCAGTGCTGGGACGGTGAGCTCTGGAAACACCATATATTTT.

This clonotype occurred many times. The rearrangement links TRBV6-1 to TRBJ2-4; no reliable D call. The germline V and J ends were trimmed by 8 bases and 1 base, with 12 bases remaining between them. The germline CDR1 and CDR2 sequences are MNHNS and SASEGT. This CDR3 comprises 14 residues. The CDR3, as DNA: TGTGCCAGCTCCCACCCGTCGGCCAAAAACATTCAGTACTTC. This encodes CASSHPSAKNIQYF.

The sample holds many counts of this clonotype. This sequence joins TRBV28 and TRBJ1-5; D possibly corresponds to TRBD1 (6 bases). CDR1 is MDHEN and CDR2 is SYDVKM in the germline V gene. Trimming took 2 bases from V and 1 from J, leaving 18 bases between them. This CDR3 spans 18 amino acids. CDR3 amino acids: CASSLGGLQGWSNQPQHF. CDR3 in DNA: TGTGCCAGCAGTTTAGGGGGGCTACAGGGCTGGAGCAATCAGCCCCAGCATTTT.

The chain joins TRBV7-3 to TRBJ2-3, with 7 bases matching TRBD2. The last part of the DNA fits TRBJ2-5 better; the J call may be wrong. Germline V gives CDR1 SGHTA, CDR2 FQGTGA. There are 13 residues in the CDR3. The CDR3 DNA is TGTGCCAGTACAGCGGGACCGGGGGGGACCCAGTACTTC. Protein product: CASTAGPGGTQYF.

This chain uses TRBV20-1 with TRBJ1-2; D is perhaps TRBD1 (5 bases). The V gene's germline CDR1 is DFQATT and CDR2 SNEGSKA (reference sequence). Trimming stripped 6 bases from V and 8 bases from J, with 19 bases between. The CDR3 is made up of 13 amino acids. The CDR3 sequence: CSAVDSLISGYTF. The CDR3 DNA follows: TGCAGTGCGGTAGACAGTTTAATCTCCGGCTACACCTTC.

This clonotype was counted ten times or more. V gene TRBV7-2 combines with J gene TRBJ2-5; D is perhaps TRBD1 or TRBD2 (5 bases each). V was trimmed by 0 bases and J by 4 bases, leaving 6 bases between them. The V gene's germline CDR1 is SGHTA and CDR2 FQGNSA. This CDR3 has 13 residues. CDR3 loop: CASSLAGRETQYF. The DNA for the CDR3 is TGTGCCAGCAGCTTAGCGGGACGAGAGACCCAGTACTTC.

Many counts were recorded for this clonotype. The J gene is TRBJ2-7, the V gene TRBV27; unclear D gene. The germline V and J ends were trimmed by 3 bases and 2 bases, with 11 bases remaining between them. This CDR3 has 14 amino acids. CDR1 and CDR2 (germline): MNHEY, SMNVEV (reference sequence). CDR3 loop: CASSFGENPYEQYF. The CDR3 DNA sequence: TGTGCCAGCAGTTTCGGTGAAAACCCCTACGAGCAGTACTTC.

At least ten counts were recorded for this clonotype. This rearrangement joins TRBV5-1 to TRBJ2-1, with unresolved D. Germline V gene sequence: CDR1 SGHRS, CDR2 YFSETQ. V lost 3 bases, J lost 5 bases, and 9 bases lay in between. The CDR3 consists of 13 residues. The CDR3 DNA reads as TGCGCCAGCAGCTCCCCCGGCAACAATGAGCAGTTCTTC. This gives the protein CASSSPGNNEQFF.

This clonotype was detected many times. The rearrangement links TRBV27 to TRBJ2-7; the match to TRBD2 covers 9 bases. This CDR3 has 14 amino acids. V lost 3 bases, J lost 7 bases, and 7 bases stayed unmatched. Germline assignment: CDR1 MNHEY and CDR2 SMNVEV (reference sequence). The CDR3 here is CASSFLAGSLEQYF. Here the CDR3 DNA reads TGTGCCAGCAGTTTCCTAGCGGGATCTTTAGAGCAGTACTTC.

The table lists this clonotype with many counts. The genes are TRBV30 and TRBJ2-3; TRBD1 agrees at 8 bases. The CDR3 is made up of 14 amino acids. With 4 bases clipped from V and 8 bases from J, the junction kept 11 bases outside the gene matches. Looked up from germline, CDR1 is GTSNPN and CDR2 is SVGIG (reference sequence). The CDR3 sequence: CAWNQGATQATQYF. The CDR3 DNA sequence: TGTGCCTGGAACCAGGGGGCAACACAAGCTACGCAGTATTTT.

This clonotype has ten or more counts. The rearrangement joins TRBV18 to TRBJ1-1, with no clear D. The V and J ends lost 6 bases and 0 bases respectively, with 17 bases between them. Germline CDR1 reads KGHSH; CDR2 reads LQKENI. The CDR3 sequence is 16 residues long. CDR3 in amino acids: CASSGRMPDVNTEAFF. CDR3 in DNA: TGTGCCAGCTCGGGGAGGATGCCCGACGTGAACACTGAAGCTTTCTTT. Full variable domain (rest looked up from reference TRBV18 and TRBJ1-1): NAGVMQNPRHLVRRRGQEARLRCSPMKGHSHVYWYRQLPEEGLKFMVYLQKENIIDESGMPKERFSAEFPKEGPSILRIQQVVRGDSAAYFCASSGRMPDVNTEAFFGQGTRLTVV.

This clonotype was counted at least ten times. This chain connects TRBV7-9 to TRBJ2-7; the match to TRBD1 covers 8 bases. J gave up 6 bases and V 3 bases, and 10 bases lay outside the gene matches. Germline V gives CDR1 SEHNR, CDR2 FQNEAQ (reference sequence). The length of the CDR3 is 15 residues. This CDR3 reads CASSFGGTGNVEQYF. The CDR3 DNA is TGTGCCAGCAGCTTCGGCGGGACAGGAAACGTCGAGCAGTACTTC.

This clonotype was recorded many times. The CDR3 DNA reads as TGTGCCTGGAGTGTGGGACAGGTAAACACTGAAGCTTTCTTT. It is translated as CAWSVGQVNTEAFF. The J gene is TRBJ1-1, the V gene TRBV30; 8 bases align to TRBD1. Unmatched junction bases numbered 2, after V lost 0 bases and J lost 2 bases. The CDR3 is made up of 14 amino acids. CDR1 is GTSNPN, CDR2 SVGIG, per germline (reference sequence).

On this clonotype: This sequence may be a read error, since a much larger clone differs from it by one base. The J gene is TRBJ2-1, the V gene TRBV28, with 7 bases that match TRBD2. V was pared by 7 bases and J by 7 bases, with 13 bases of the junction left unmatched. Germline V lookup: CDR1 MDHEN, CDR2 SYDVKM. This CDR3 has 15 amino acids. The CDR3 reads CASKRSIGGRNEQFF. The DNA of the CDR3 is TGTGCCAGCAAACGGTCGATTGGCGGGAGAAATGAGCAGTTCTTC.

J is TRBJ2-1 and V is TRBV30; tentatively, D is TRBD2 (6 bases). The germline V gene encodes CDR1 GTSNPN and CDR2 SVGIG (reference sequence). The CDR3 totals 11 residues. V lost 5 bases and J 10 bases, leaving 12 bases between the germline ends. CDR3 sequence: CAWALGLEQFF. CDR3 in DNA: TGTGCCTGGGCTTTGGGACTGGAGCAGTTCTTC.

On this clonotype: The junction does not match germline at one end; this may be a read error. The chain has TRBV11-2 and TRBJ2-7; D call uncertain. The CDR3 has 13 residues. CDR1 SGHAT and CDR2 FQNNGV come from the germline V gene. CDR3 sequence: CASSYPLSCEQYF. The CDR3 DNA is TGTGCCAGCAGTTACCCCCTCTCCTGCGAGCAGTACTTC.

Ten or more counts support this clonotype. The CDR3 spells CASSPGQTDEKLFF. In DNA form, the CDR3 reads TGTGCCAGCAGTCCGGGACAGACGGATGAAAAACTGTTTTTT. The chain carries TRBV12-3 or TRBV12-4 and TRBJ1-4, with 7 positions matching TRBD1. The CDR3 contains 14 residues. Trimming cost V 5 bases and J 6 bases; bases outside gene matches: 6.

This clonotype was observed a few times. V usage is TRBV28 and J usage is TRBJ1-1; D may be TRBD1 (6 bases). The CDR3 contains 13 residues. Germline values: CDR1 MDHEN, CDR2 SYDVKM. V was trimmed by 10 bases and J by 11 bases, leaving 23 bases between them. CDR3 sequence: CATKMLQGSLAFF. CDR3 sequence (DNA): TGTGCCACCAAAATGCTACAGGGTTCCCTGGCTTTCTTT.

Many counts were recorded for this clonotype. The chain has TRBV7-9 and TRBJ2-7, with D possibly matching TRBD1 (6 bases). Germline-derived CDR1 and CDR2 are SEHNR and FQNEAQ (reference sequence). Trimming left V 5 bases short and J 3 bases short, with 20 bases between. The CDR3 is made up of 16 amino acids. The CDR3 region is CASSPAPLGTRYEQYF. CDR3 DNA sequence: TGTGCCAGCAGCCCCGCCCCTCTGGGGACACGCTACGAGCAGTACTTC.

At least ten counts were recorded for this clonotype. The chain links TRBV7-9 to TRBJ2-7; 12 bases map to TRBD1. The germline gives CDR1 SEHNR, CDR2 FQNEAQ (reference sequence). This CDR3 contains 14 residues. Trimming at V came to 3 bases and at J to 5 bases, leaving 2 bases not matched to a gene. This CDR3 reads CASSLGQGANEQYF. The DNA for the CDR3 is TGTGCCAGCAGCTTGGGACAGGGGGCGAACGAGCAGTACTTC.

J is TRBJ1-1 and V is TRBV28; D may be TRBD1 (6 bases). Germline lookup yields CDR1 MDHEN and CDR2 SYDVKM. The V and J ends lost 5 bases and 3 bases respectively, with 16 bases between them. The CDR3 runs 15 residues. CDR3 nucleotide sequence: TGTGCCAGCAGTCTACAGGGATTTCGGGACACTGAAGCTTTCTTT. It is translated as CASSLQGFRDTEAFF.

The sample holds many counts of this clonotype. The chain has TRBV20-1 and TRBJ2-7, with D tentatively TRBD1 or TRBD2 (6 bases each). The V and J ends lost 6 bases and 3 bases respectively, with 18 bases between them. CDR3 size: 14 residues. Germline CDR1 is DFQATT and CDR2 is SNEGSKA (reference sequence). CDR3 loop: CSASQHGGVYEQYF. CDR3 bases: TGCAGTGCCAGCCAGCACGGGGGCGTCTACGAGCAGTACTTC.